This section outlines one T cell receptor beta chain sequence together with its context. This entry belongs to a study of blood T cell repertoires in COVID-19. About the research overall: The cDNA or gDNA used as material had been derived from T cells, B-cell-depleted T cells, or PBMCs.

Libraries were prepared by immunoSEQ multiplex PCR; TCRdb keeps only in-frame clonotypes and omits some of them. Of about 300,000 clones listed, approximately 83% are singletons. Sequencing was done on a sample of peripheral blood. The source of this sequence is a woman aged 45-65 years who had recovered from COVID-19.

CDR3 in amino acids: CASPGTGGFQPQHF. The DNA of the CDR3 is TGTGCCAGCCCCGGGACAGGGGGCTTTCAGCCCCAGCATTTT. The chain uses TRBV21-1 and TRBJ1-5; TRBD1, as called in the table, went unchecked against the DNA. TRBV21-1 is noted as a pseudogene. CDR3 length: 14 amino acids.